A single sample gave rise to the 30 T cell receptor beta chains below, sequenced in a study of T cell clonotyping in hematopoietic cell transplantation. Here immunoSEQ multiplex PCR was the method, and the copy in TCRdb shows in-frame clones only, minus some. The table lists about 5,900 clones, about 77% of them singletons. The starting material was PBMCs, obtained 100 days after allogeneic stem cell transplant. The receptor set was obtained from a female patient in her 30s who had an allogeneic stem cell transplant, so the T cells may come from the graft donor. Some clones in this sample may be carry-over from other donors' samples.

J is TRBJ1-1 and V is TRBV7-3, with 8 bases aligning to TRBD1. Germline assignment: CDR1 SGHTA and CDR2 FQGTGA. V trimming: 1 base; J trimming: 10 bases; junction bases outside the gene matches: 5. The CDR3 contains 13 residues. In DNA form, the CDR3 reads TGTGCCAGCAGCTTAAGTCAGGGGACAGGAGCTTTCTTT. This translates into CASSLSQGTGAFF.

This chain uses TRBV7-2 with TRBJ2-2; D is perhaps TRBD2 (6 bases). Germline loops: CDR1 SGHTA, CDR2 FQGNSA. The CDR3 extends over 14 amino acids. The V end was cut by 1 base, the J end by 6 bases, with 9 bases between. The CDR3 is CASSLVGGAGELFF. The CDR3, as DNA: TGTGCCAGCAGCTTAGTGGGGGGAGCCGGGGAGCTGTTTTTT.

This clone came up a few times. The same CDR3 also results from other DNA sequences found in this sample. The chain joins TRBV5-5 to TRBJ2-7; 7 positions agree with TRBD1. There are 14 residues in the CDR3. Germline CDR1 SGHKS, CDR2 YYEKEE (reference sequence). J lost 3 bases, V lost 1 base, and 4 bases had no gene match. CDR3 amino acids: CASSLRGTDYEQYF. The CDR3 nucleotides are TGTGCCAGCAGCTTGCGAGGGACAGACTACGAGCAGTACTTC.

The chain employs TRBV6-5 and TRBJ2-1; D assignment may be TRBD1 or TRBD2 (5 bases each). V was trimmed by 2 bases and J by 5 bases, leaving 13 bases between them. Germline V gives CDR1 MNHEY, CDR2 SVGAGI. The CDR3 has 15 amino acids. The chain's CDR3 is CASSYPRDPNNEQFF. As DNA, the CDR3 is TGTGCCAGCAGTTACCCAAGGGACCCTAACAATGAGCAGTTCTTC.

The rearrangement links TRBV9 to TRBJ1-4; 11 nucleotides agree with TRBD1. The CDR3 runs to 15 residues. V was pared by 3 bases and J by 8 bases, with 6 bases of the junction left unmatched. Germline V gene sequence: CDR1 SGDLS, CDR2 YYNGEE. In DNA form, the CDR3 reads TGTGCCAGCAGCGCTGAAGGACAGGGGGCGGAAAAACTGTTTTTT. Its protein product is CASSAEGQGAEKLFF. The variable domain in full, with the rest retrieved from reference TRBV9 and TRBJ1-4, is DSGVTQTPKHLITATGQRVTLRCSPRSGDLSVYWYQQSLDQGLQFLIQYYNGEERAKGNILERFSAQQFPDLHSELNLSSLELGDSALYFCASSAEGQGAEKLFFGSGTQLSVL.

This sequence joins TRBV11-3 and TRBJ1-4; no firm D call. V was pared by 5 bases and J by 5 bases, with 21 bases between. Per germline, CDR1 SGHNT and CDR2 YENEEA. The CDR3 runs to 17 residues. The chain's CDR3 is CASSRGLSAASNEKLFF. CDR3 sequence (DNA): TGTGCCAGCAGCCGAGGACTATCCGCCGCTTCGAATGAAAAACTGTTTTTT.

CDR3 bases: TGTGCCAGCAGCCAGGGGACAGGTACTATTCAGCCCCAGCATTTT. Its protein is CASSQGTGTIQPQHF. The rearrangement joins TRBV4-2 to TRBJ1-5; TRBD1 matches 8 bases. The ends lost 3 bases at V and 6 bases at J; junction bases unmatched: 7. The CDR3 contains 15 residues. Germline lookup yields CDR1 LGHNA and CDR2 YNFKEQ.

V and J are TRBV10-1 and TRBJ2-7; D is perhaps TRBD1 (5 bases). Trimming pared 0 bases from V and 6 bases from J, leaving 9 bases between. This CDR3 is built from 13 residues. Germline lookup yields CDR1 WNHNN and CDR2 SYGVQD (reference sequence). The CDR3 protein is CASSESVGREQYF. DNA for the CDR3: TGCGCCAGCAGTGAGTCAGTGGGGCGCGAGCAGTACTTC.

This chain uses TRBV6-5 with TRBJ2-2; D is unclear. CDR3 length equals 14 residues. Trimming took 6 bases from V and 3 from J, leaving 11 bases between them. Germline-derived CDR1 and CDR2 are MNHEY and SVGAGI. This CDR3 is CASRLRSHTGELFF. CDR3 in DNA: TGTGCCAGCAGGCTGAGGTCCCACACCGGGGAGCTGTTTTTT.

This chain links TRBV29-1 with TRBJ1-5, with D hard to call. Per germline, CDR1 SQVTM and CDR2 ANQGSEA. The CDR3 length is 12 residues. V shed 3 bases and J shed 2 bases, with 5 bases lying between them. The CDR3 spells CSVESGNQPQHF. CDR3 in DNA: TGCAGCGTTGAGTCAGGCAATCAGCCCCAGCATTTT.

V is TRBV5-5 and J is TRBJ2-7; the match to TRBD1 covers 7 bases. Germline V gene sequence: CDR1 SGHKS, CDR2 YYEKEE (reference sequence). The CDR3 is 14 residues long. Trimming cost V 1 base and J 4 bases; bases outside gene matches: 5. The CDR3 DNA reads as TGTGCCAGCAGCTTGAGACAGGGTCCTTACGAGCAGTACTTC. Translated: CASSLRQGPYEQYF.

The V gene is TRBV2, the J gene TRBJ2-5; possible D gene TRBD2, 6 bases. Germline CDR1 and CDR2: SNHLY and FYNNEI. The CDR3 is 16 amino acids. Trimming took off 2 bases at V and 4 bases at J, with 17 bases between the two ends. CDR3 sequence reads: CASSEMGPRRGETQYF. The CDR3 DNA reads as TGTGCCAGCAGTGAAATGGGGCCTCGGAGGGGAGAGACCCAGTACTTC. The complete variable domain, with remaining parts taken from reference TRBV2 and TRBJ2-5, reads EPEVTQTPSHQVTQMGQEVILRCVPISNHLYFYWYRQILGQKVEFLVSFYNNEISEKSEIFDDQFSVERPDGSNFTLKIRSTKLEDSAMYFCASSEMGPRRGETQYFGPGTRLLVL.

This clone occurred a few times. CDR3 loop: CASSVGVMNTEAFF. The CDR3, as DNA: TGTGCCAGCAGCGTTGGGGTTATGAACACTGAAGCTTTCTTT. The genes are TRBV9 and TRBJ1-1; the D is unclear. Trimming cost V 2 bases and J 0 bases, with 8 bases left between them. This CDR3 comprises 14 residues. Germline V CDR1 and CDR2: SGDLS, YYNGEE.

This chain uses TRBV6-1 with TRBJ1-3, with D tentatively TRBD1 (5 bases). Germline CDR1 and CDR2: MNHNS and SASEGT. The CDR3 has 15 amino acids. Between the trimmed V and J ends, which lost 4 bases and 0 bases, there was a span of 10 bases. CDR3 DNA sequence: TGTGCCAGCAGTGTGGCAGGGAGCTCTGGAAACACCATATATTTT. Protein sequence: CASSVAGSSGNTIYF.

The genes are TRBV7-9 and TRBJ2-5, with TRBD2 identical over 13 bases. Germline V CDR1 and CDR2: SEHNR, FQNEAQ (reference sequence). V gave up 5 bases and J gave up 5 bases; unmatched junction bases: 5. This CDR3 has 15 residues. CDR3 bases: TGTGCCAGCAGCCTACTAGCGGGGGGGCCCGAGACCCAGTACTTC. Its protein is CASSLLAGGPETQYF.

This chain uses TRBV9 with TRBJ1-2; tentative D call: TRBD1 (5 bases). The V end was cut by 7 bases, the J end by 2 bases, with 9 bases between. This CDR3 region has 12 residues. The V gene's germline CDR1 is SGDLS and CDR2 YYNGEE. CDR3: CASGGMNYGYTF. In DNA form, the CDR3 reads TGTGCCAGCGGGGGGATGAACTATGGCTACACCTTC.

This clone was picked up a small number of times. The chain carries TRBV2 and TRBJ2-1; D is possibly TRBD2 (5 bases). The CDR3 spans 12 residues. With 1 base removed from V and 7 bases from J, the gap between germline ends came to 5 bases. Germline CDR1 and CDR2: SNHLY and FYNNEI. Here the CDR3 reads CASSEGGNEQFF. In nucleotides, the CDR3 is TGTGCCAGCAGTGAAGGAGGGAATGAGCAGTTCTTC.

This chain connects TRBV7-9 to TRBJ2-1; D is tentatively TRBD1 or TRBD2 (6 bases each). CDR1 and CDR2 from the germline V gene are SEHNR and FQNEAQ (reference sequence). The CDR3 consists of 13 residues. Deletions cut 5 bases from V and 5 bases from J, with 10 bases between. The CDR3 loop reads CASSQGTHNEQFF. As DNA, the CDR3 is TGTGCCAGCAGCCAGGGGACTCACAATGAGCAGTTCTTC.

The chain uses TRBV7-6 and TRBJ2-1; D is uncertain. This CDR3 has 15 residues. Trimming left V 0 bases short and J 5 bases short, with 11 bases between. Germline V lookup: CDR1 SGHVS, CDR2 FNYEAQ. The CDR3 is CASSLASGPDNEQFF. CDR3 DNA: TGTGCCAGCAGCTTAGCGAGTGGGCCCGACAATGAGCAGTTCTTC.

The rearrangement links TRBV29-1 to TRBJ1-1; a weak D match, TRBD1 (6 bases). Germline CDR1 is SQVTM and CDR2 is ANQGSEA. Trimming took off 4 bases at V and 4 bases at J, with 10 bases between the two ends. The CDR3 has 12 amino acids. CDR3 amino acids: CSVGPGATEAFF. DNA of the CDR3: TGCAGCGTTGGTCCGGGGGCCACTGAAGCTTTCTTT.

This chain links TRBV7-9 with TRBJ2-3; tentative D call: TRBD2 (5 bases). The germline CDR1 and CDR2 sequences are SEHNR and FQNEAQ (reference sequence). The CDR3 is 11 amino acids. The ends were cut back, 8 bases at V and 4 bases at J, with 7 bases in the middle. CDR3 in amino acids: CASSRADTQYF. Written as DNA, the CDR3 is TGTGCCAGCTCGCGGGCAGATACGCAGTATTTT.

About this clone: At one end, the junction sequence differs from germline, possibly due to a read error. The chain employs TRBV4-3 and TRBJ1-5; maybe TRBD1 (6 bases). CDR1 is LGHNA and CDR2 is YSLEER in the germline V gene. This CDR3 has 15 residues. CDR3 sequence: CTSSQDQTGRQPQHF. DNA of the CDR3: TGCACCAGCAGCCAAGATCAAACAGGGCGTCAGCCCCAGCATTTT.

This chain connects TRBV9 to TRBJ1-5, with no clear D. In germline, CDR1 is SGDLS, CDR2 YYNGEE. V was pared by 4 bases and J by 5 bases, with 13 bases between. The CDR3 sequence is 14 residues long. Here the CDR3 reads CASSNWRDHQPQHF. In DNA form, the CDR3 reads TGTGCCAGCAGCAATTGGAGGGATCATCAGCCCCAGCATTTT.

This clone was counted between two and nine times. This rearrangement joins TRBV9 to TRBJ1-2; no reliable D call. V was clipped by 3 bases and J by 0 bases, with 15 bases between them. There are 16 residues in the CDR3. From germline, CDR1 is SGDLS and CDR2 YYNGEE. The CDR3 nucleotides read TGTGCCAGCAGCGCCTTTATTGGTCCCTCTAACTATGGCTACACCTTC. This translates into CASSAFIGPSNYGYTF. The whole variable domain, remainder taken from reference TRBV9 and TRBJ1-2, is DSGVTQTPKHLITATGQRVTLRCSPRSGDLSVYWYQQSLDQGLQFLIQYYNGEERAKGNILERFSAQQFPDLHSELNLSSLELGDSALYFCASSAFIGPSNYGYTFGSGTRLTVV.

The rearrangement joins TRBV29-1 to TRBJ2-2; TRBD1 agrees at 10 bases. This CDR3 contains 16 residues. Germline lookup yields CDR1 SQVTM and CDR2 ANQGSEA. V shed 2 bases, J shed 5 bases, and the junction held 8 bases outside the gene matches. The CDR3 spells CSVESGTGVGTGELFF. The CDR3 coding sequence is TGCAGCGTTGAATCCGGGACAGGGGTAGGGACCGGGGAGCTGTTTTTT.

The chain couples TRBV7-2 to TRBJ1-2; D gene uncertain. Germline loops: CDR1 SGHTA, CDR2 FQGNSA. CDR3 length equals 13 residues. Trimming took off 5 bases at V and 2 bases at J, with 9 bases between the two ends. The CDR3 coding sequence is TGTGCCAGCAGCCCGCTTCGCAACTATGGCTACACCTTC. Protein sequence: CASSPLRNYGYTF.

The CDR3 DNA reads TGCGCCAGCAGCCAAGTCCATACAGGGGTAGCTAACTATGGCTACACCTTC. It specifies CASSQVHTGVANYGYTF. The chain recombines TRBV4-1 with TRBJ1-2; the match to TRBD1 covers 7 bases. There are 17 residues in the CDR3. J gave up 0 bases and V 1 base, and 8 bases lay outside the gene matches. Per germline, CDR1 MGHRA and CDR2 YSYEKL.

Points on this clone: A read error is possible here, since a much larger clone lies one base away. The chain carries TRBV4-3 and TRBJ2-2, with 9 bases matching TRBD1. The J segment lost 7 bases and the V segment lost 4 bases, leaving 7 bases of the junction unmatched. CDR1 and CDR2 (germline): LGHNA, YSLEER. This CDR3 spans 15 amino acids. CDR3 region: CASSLRDRDVGELFF. CDR3 nucleotides: TGCGCCAGCAGCCTCCGGGACAGGGATGTCGGGGAGCTGTTTTTT.

The chain carries TRBV7-3 and TRBJ1-2; 8 bases are a match to TRBD1. The junction had 9 bases not matched to a gene; V was cut back by 10 bases and J by 8 bases. The CDR3 has 12 residues. Germline V lookup: CDR1 SGHTA, CDR2 FQGTGA. CDR3 sequence (DNA): TGTGCCACCCAGGACAGGGCATCGGGCTACACCTTC. Encoded protein: CATQDRASGYTF.

The genes are TRBV6-6 and TRBJ1-5; perhaps TRBD1 as D (5 bases). The CDR3 totals 13 residues. CDR1 and CDR2 from the germline V gene are MNHNY and SVGAGI (reference sequence). V was pared by 6 bases and J by 1 base, with 7 bases between. This CDR3 reads CASRTESNQPQHF. The CDR3 bases are TGTGCCAGCAGGACAGAGAGCAATCAGCCCCAGCATTTT.